This entry lists 15 T cell receptor beta chains sequenced from one sample in a study of T-cell memory formation after mild COVID-19. TCRdb passed the 5' RACE reads through MiXCR, listing each CDR3 protein once. The sample consists of around 500,000 distinct CDR3 sequences, around a sixth of them appearing once. Sequenced input: PBMCs or a T cell subset sorted from them (not recorded which). These receptors came from an adult woman who had mild COVID-19 (a few samples of this study predate the infection). Cell type and time point are not known.

This clonotype occurred many times. The genes are TRBV15 and TRBJ1-5, with TRBD1 identical over 8 bases. The germline gives CDR1 LNHNV, CDR2 YYDKDF (reference sequence). Germline trimming cut 1 base from V and 0 bases from J; bases unmatched to any gene: 14. The CDR3 sequence is 20 residues long. The DNA of the CDR3 is TGTGCCACCAGCAGAGTAAGCGTAGGACAGGGACTTTATAGCAATCAGCCCCAGCATTTT. Its protein is CATSRVSVGQGLYSNQPQHF.

This clonotype came up a few times. The CDR3 sequence is CSARGAVSYEQYF. The CDR3 DNA reads as TGCAGTGCCCGGGGGGCGGTGAGCTACGAGCAGTACTTC. This chain joins TRBV20-1 and TRBJ2-7, with D perhaps matching TRBD2 (7 bases). The CDR3 consists of 13 residues. Germline V gene sequence: CDR1 DFQATT, CDR2 SNEGSKA (reference sequence). V shed 6 bases and J shed 3 bases, with 15 bases lying between them.

This clonotype was recorded many times. The chain has TRBV4-1 and TRBJ2-3; D gene unclear. V lost 1 base to trimming and J lost 2 bases, with 10 bases between them. The CDR3 is 15 residues long. The germline V gene has CDR1 MGHRA and CDR2 YSYEKL. For the CDR3, the DNA is TGCGCCAGCAGCCAAGCCGCCTATTCCACAGATACGCAGTATTTT. Amino acids: CASSQAAYSTDTQYF.

The chain uses TRBV2 and TRBJ2-5, with 7 bases lining up with TRBD1. Per the germline V gene, CDR1 is SNHLY and CDR2 is FYNNEI. With 7 bases clipped from V and 5 bases from J, the junction kept 10 bases outside the gene matches. The CDR3 contains 14 residues. This CDR3 reads CASTTGDRIETQYF. The CDR3, as DNA: TGTGCCAGCACTACTGGGGACAGAATTGAGACCCAGTACTTC. Full variable domain (rest looked up from reference TRBV2 and TRBJ2-5): EPEVTQTPSHQVTQMGQEVILRCVPISNHLYFYWYRQILGQKVEFLVSFYNNEISEKSEIFDDQFSVERPDGSNFTLKIRSTKLEDSAMYFCASTTGDRIETQYFGPGTRLLVL.

This clonotype was recorded a few times. J is TRBJ2-1 and V is TRBV7-2; D tentatively fits TRBD1 or TRBD2 (5 bases each). Germline V gene data show CDR1 as SGHTA and CDR2 as FQGNSA. This CDR3 spans 14 amino acids. Trimming removed 5 bases at V and 7 bases at J, with 15 bases between. For the CDR3, the DNA is TGTGCCAGCAGCCCGATATGGGGGATAAATGAGCAGTTCTTC. Residues: CASSPIWGINEQFF. The whole variable domain, filled in from reference TRBV7-2 and TRBJ2-1, reads GAGVSQSPSNKVTEKGKDVELRCDPISGHTALYWYRQSLGQGLEFLIYFQGNSAPDKSGLPSDRFSAERTGGSVSTLTIQRTQQEDSAVYLCASSPIWGINEQFFGPGTRLTVL.

This clonotype was observed a few times. This sequence joins TRBV7-9 and TRBJ2-7, with TRBD1 as a possible D gene (7 bases). The V gene lost 0 bases and the J gene lost 2 bases, with 17 bases spanning the gap. The V gene's germline CDR1 is SEHNR and CDR2 FQNEAQ (reference sequence). The length of the CDR3 is 17 residues. In DNA, the CDR3 is TGTGCCAGCAGCTTAGCCCAAGACAGGGACTTTGCCTACGAGCAGTACTTC. It translates to CASSLAQDRDFAYEQYF.

This clonotype was seen a few times. V gene TRBV7-9 combines with J gene TRBJ2-3; D perhaps matches TRBD1 (6 bases). CDR1 is SEHNR, CDR2 FQNEAQ, per germline (reference sequence). CDR3 size: 17 residues. The V end lost 1 base, the J end lost 1 base, and 15 bases lay between the germline ends. The CDR3 loop is CASSLGATGSRTDTQYF. CDR3 coding DNA: TGTGCCAGCAGCTTAGGCGCGACAGGTTCCCGCACAGATACGCAGTATTTT.

This clonotype came up a few times. The gene calls are TRBV12-3 or TRBV12-4 and TRBJ2-7; a weak D match, TRBD1 (6 bases). V lost 7 bases and J lost 2, with 9 bases in between. The CDR3 is 12 residues long. CDR3 loop: CASTDSTYEQYF. The CDR3 coding sequence is TGTGCCAGCACGGACAGCACCTACGAGCAGTACTTC.

The chain carries TRBV10-3 and TRBJ1-1, with D possibly matching TRBD1 (5 bases). The V gene lost 11 bases and the J gene lost 3 bases, with 19 bases spanning the gap. CDR1 and CDR2 (germline): ENHRY, SYGVKD. CDR3 size: 14 residues. The CDR3 sequence is CAASRGLTDTEAFF. For the CDR3, the DNA is TGTGCCGCGTCCCGGGGCCTTACCGACACTGAAGCTTTCTTT.

The table lists this clonotype with a few counts. V and J are TRBV6-5 and TRBJ2-7; 10 nucleotides line up with TRBD2. Germline assignment: CDR1 MNHEY and CDR2 SVGAGI. J gave up 0 bases and V 2 bases, and 1 base lay outside the gene matches. The CDR3 covers 15 residues. CDR3 nucleotides: TGTGCCAGCAGTTACGCTAGCGGGAGCTCCTACGAGCAGTACTTC. It codes for CASSYASGSSYEQYF.

Many counts were recorded for this clonotype. The chain recombines TRBV10-3 with TRBJ2-7; D is uncertain. This CDR3 is 12 amino acids long. V dropped 0 bases and J dropped 5 bases, with 5 bases sitting between them. CDR1 and CDR2 from the germline V gene are ENHRY and SYGVKD. The CDR3 DNA sequence: TGTGCCATCAGTGAGTCTTGGGACGAGCAGTACTTC. It encodes CAISESWDEQYF.

This clonotype came up a few times. This chain uses TRBV19 with TRBJ1-1; D is unclear. Germline loops: CDR1 LNHDA, CDR2 SQIVND (reference sequence). The V end was cut by 9 bases, the J end by 4 bases, with 15 bases between. The CDR3 extends over 13 amino acids. The CDR3 region has the DNA TGTGCCAGCGGACTATCCGGCCTCACTGAAGCTTTCTTT. This sequence encodes CASGLSGLTEAFF.

This chain joins TRBV15 and TRBJ1-1; D unclear. CDR3 length equals 11 residues. The germline V and J ends were trimmed by 3 bases and 8 bases, with 7 bases remaining between them. CDR1 LNHNV and CDR2 YYDKDF come from the germline V gene (reference sequence). The DNA for the CDR3 is TGTGCCACCAGCAGCAGTCTAGAAGCTTTCTTT. This sequence encodes CATSSSLEAFF.

This rearrangement joins TRBV20-1 to TRBJ2-3, with D maybe TRBD2 (5 bases). Trimming pared 5 bases from V and 1 base from J, leaving 13 bases between. Germline V gene lookup returns CDR1 DFQATT and CDR2 SNEGSKA (reference sequence). CDR3 length: 14 residues. The CDR3 spells CSAEGKTGTDTQYF. CDR3 DNA sequence: TGCAGTGCTGAGGGAAAGACGGGCACAGATACGCAGTATTTT.

This clonotype appeared a few times. This chain connects TRBV11-2 to TRBJ2-2; 10 bases map to TRBD1. The CDR3 totals 15 residues. Germline V gene data show CDR1 as SGHAT and CDR2 as FQNNGV. J lost 5 bases, V lost 2 bases, and 2 bases had no gene match. The chain's CDR3 is CASSLPGQGTGELFF. CDR3 sequence (DNA): TGTGCCAGCAGCTTACCGGGACAGGGGACCGGGGAGCTGTTTTTT.